This TCR beta chain was captured by sequencing in a study of Graves' ophthalmopathy and Graves' hyperthyroidism. Calling hyperthyroidism stable required that no ophthalmopathy show up within 18 months of follow-up. Amplification of the TCR beta CDR3 regions used RNA transcripts (as template). HTBI primers were employed in first-round RT-PCR, then a second-round multiplex PCR followed. TCRdb redid the calling of the multiplex PCR reads with MiXCR, one entry per CDR3 protein. Of around 400,000 distinct CDR3 sequences listed, more than 20% are singletons. This clonotype was counted ten times or more. The CDR3 extends over 13 amino acids. Germline lookup yields CDR1 DFQATT and CDR2 SNEGSKA (reference sequence). J was trimmed by 3 bases and V by 7 bases; bases with no gene match: 8.

The TCR comes from a woman between 18 and 29 years old with stable Graves' hyperthyroidism. What was sequenced was peripheral blood. V and J are TRBV20-1 and TRBJ2-7; 8 positions agree with TRBD1. The CDR3 DNA reads as TGCAGTGTTCAGGGAGGACAGGGCTACGAGCAGTACTTC. It yields the protein CSVQGGQGYEQYF.